The 11 T cell receptor beta chains reported below all come from one sample, sequenced in a study of T cell repertoires in cytomegalovirus infection. One entry per CDR3 protein results from TCRdb running MiXCR on the reads. The table has over 450,000 distinct CDR3 sequences, approximately 10% seen once. The sequenced material came from PBMCs. Receptors were obtained from a human donor in good health (CMV status not recorded). Some clones in this sample may be carry-over from other donors' samples.

This clonotype was observed many times. Here the CDR3 DNA reads TGTGCCAGCAGTTTAGTAGGGGGGGGCACTGAAGCTTTCTTT. Translating it yields CASSLVGGGTEAFF. The V call is TRBV12-3 or TRBV12-4, the J call TRBJ1-1; the D gene is possibly TRBD1 (6 bases). The V gene lost 1 base and the J gene lost 4 bases, with 10 bases spanning the gap. The length of the CDR3 is 14 residues.

To note about this clonotype: The junction departs from germline at one end; a sequencing error may be responsible. The rearrangement uses TRBV4-1 and TRBJ2-1; possibly TRBD1 or TRBD2 for D (6 bases each). The CDR3 covers 11 residues. The germline V gene has CDR1 MGHRA and CDR2 YSYEKL. The CDR3 spells CASSQDRGRFF. The CDR3 DNA sequence: TGTGCCAGCAGCCAAGATCGGGGGCGGTTCTTC.

V is TRBV20-1 and J is TRBJ1-6; no definite D call. The CDR3 is 15 amino acids. CDR1 DFQATT and CDR2 SNEGSKA come from the germline V gene (reference sequence). V lost 0 bases and J 8 bases, leaving 14 bases between the germline ends. The CDR3 DNA reads as TGCAGTGCTAGAGATCCGATGGGGATCTATTCACCCCTCCACTTT. Translating it yields CSARDPMGIYSPLHF.

This sequence joins TRBV20-1 and TRBJ2-7, with D unresolved. Germline V gene sequence: CDR1 DFQATT, CDR2 SNEGSKA (reference sequence). The V end lost 7 bases, the J end lost 4 bases, and 5 bases lay between the germline ends. There are 9 residues in the CDR3. Here the CDR3 reads CSESYEQYF. CDR3 DNA sequence: TGCAGTGAATCTTACGAGCAGTACTTC.

V gene TRBV20-1 combines with J gene TRBJ1-2; D is possibly TRBD1 (6 bases). The V end was cut by 0 bases, the J end by 4 bases, with 12 bases between. CDR3 size: 14 residues. CDR1 is DFQATT and CDR2 is SNEGSKA in the germline V gene (reference sequence). The CDR3 DNA reads TGCAGTGCTAGAGAGGGGGCGACGGTCTATGGCTACACCTTC. Translation: CSAREGATVYGYTF.

This clonotype was counted only a few times. V is TRBV14 and J is TRBJ1-3, with 7 bases that match TRBD1. The CDR3 is made up of 14 amino acids. From germline, CDR1 is SGHDN and CDR2 FVKESK. V shed 7 bases, J shed 2 bases, and the junction held 5 bases outside the gene matches. CDR3 DNA sequence: TGTGCCAGCACTCAGGGGGTTACTGGAAACACCATATATTTT. The encoded protein is CASTQGVTGNTIYF.

This clonotype occurred many times. The V call is TRBV2, the J call TRBJ2-3; TRBD2 agrees at 9 bases. The CDR3 spans 15 residues. The germline V gene has CDR1 SNHLY and CDR2 FYNNEI. Trimming took 3 bases from V and 6 from J; bases not matched to a gene: 7. DNA of the CDR3: TGTGCCAGCAGTGATGGCGGGGGGGCGTGGGATACGCAGTATTTT. It specifies CASSDGGGAWDTQYF.

This clonotype has at least ten counts. V and J are TRBV5-5 and TRBJ2-2; D is unclear. Trimming took off 4 bases at V and 7 bases at J, with 11 bases between the two ends. Germline lookup yields CDR1 SGHKS and CDR2 YYEKEE (reference sequence). There are 13 residues in the CDR3. DNA of the CDR3: TGTGCCAGCAGCCTGTGGGTGGGCGGGGAGCTGTTTTTT. It codes for CASSLWVGGELFF.

This clonotype was seen a few times. This chain links TRBV20-1 with TRBJ2-1, with 10 bases matching TRBD2. J was trimmed by 4 bases and V by 4 bases; bases with no gene match: 19. This CDR3 contains 19 residues. CDR1 and CDR2 (germline): DFQATT, SNEGSKA (reference sequence). The CDR3: CSATSPTPRLAGVYNEQFF. Here the CDR3 DNA reads TGCAGTGCTACGAGCCCCACCCCCCGCCTAGCGGGAGTTTACAATGAGCAGTTCTTC.

This clonotype came up many times. The J gene is TRBJ1-2, the V gene TRBV7-9, with D uncertain. This CDR3 has 11 amino acids. CDR1 is SEHNR, CDR2 FQNEAQ, per germline (reference sequence). V lost 5 bases to trimming and J lost 10 bases, with 11 bases between them. The CDR3, as DNA: TGTGCCAGCAGCCAGAGGCCCAACTACACCTTC. Translation gives CASSQRPNYTF.

This clonotype was observed many times. The gene calls are TRBV4-1 and TRBJ1-1; D unresolved. Trimming cost V 0 bases and J 5 bases, with 7 bases left between them. The CDR3 runs 13 residues. Per germline, CDR1 MGHRA and CDR2 YSYEKL. CDR3 amino acids: CASSQEVGTEAFF. The CDR3 DNA follows: TGCGCCAGCAGCCAAGAAGTTGGAACTGAAGCTTTCTTT.